Listed below are T cell receptor beta chains from one sample, sequenced in a study of T cells in Graves' hyperthyroidism and ophthalmopathy. TCRdb ran MiXCR on the multiplex PCR reads and lists one entry per CDR3 protein. The table records under 300,000 distinct CDR3 sequences, roughly 13% of them present only once. Sequenced: blood. All receptors come from a woman aged 40 to 49 with Graves' hyperthyroidism. CDR3s include the opening cysteine and the closing phenylalanine or tryptophan. D genes are given only for firm matches. Some rows mark clone size as missing; the rest say once, few, many or name a class of expanded clone.

J gene: TRBJ1-5; V gene: TRBV6-1; D gene: TRBD1; clone size: many; CDR3 DNA: TGTGCCAGCAGTCCGGACAGGGCGGTCAATCAGCCCCAGCATTTT; CDR3 protein: CASSPDRAVNQPQHF
J gene: TRBJ1-2; V gene: TRBV3-1; D gene: .; clone size: many; CDR3 DNA: TGTGCCAGCAGCCAAGTTCCCATGGGTGGCTACACCTTC; CDR3 protein: CASSQVPMGGYTF
J gene: TRBJ2-1; V gene: TRBV12-3/TRBV12-4; D gene: .; clone size: many; CDR3 DNA: TGTGCCAGCAGACCCCTAGAGTATTCCTACAATGAGCAGTTCTTC; CDR3 protein: CASRPLEYSYNEQFF
J gene: TRBJ2-3; V gene: TRBV28; D gene: TRBD2; clone size: .; CDR3 DNA: TGTGCCAGCAGTTTATTGGGCGGGCTAGCGGGAAGCACAGATACGCAGTATTTT; CDR3 protein: CASSLLGGLAGSTDTQYF
J gene: TRBJ1-6; V gene: TRBV7-9; D gene: .; clone size: many; CDR3 DNA: TGTGCCAGCAGCTTTGGGACGGCGAATTCACCCCTCCACTTT; CDR3 protein: CASSFGTANSPLHF
J gene: TRBJ2-7; V gene: TRBV20-1; D gene: TRBD1; clone size: few; CDR3 DNA: TGCAGTGCTAGTAGTGGACAGGGAAAATACGAGCAGTACTTC; CDR3 protein: CSASSGQGKYEQYF
J gene: TRBJ2-5; V gene: TRBV5-1; D gene: TRBD1; clone size: many; CDR3 DNA: TGCGCCAGCAGCCCGGAGGGACAGGGTGGCCAAGAGACCCAGTACTTC; CDR3 protein: CASSPEGQGGQETQYF
J gene: TRBJ2-1; V gene: TRBV12-3/TRBV12-4; D gene: TRBD1; clone size: few; CDR3 DNA: TGTGCCAGCAGTTTGGGGACAGGGGATTCCGATGAGCAGTTCTTC; CDR3 protein: CASSLGTGDSDEQFF
J gene: TRBJ2-2; V gene: TRBV7-2; D gene: .; clone size: many; CDR3 DNA: TGTGCCAGCAGCTCTTTTATCGGGGAGCTGTTTTTT; CDR3 protein: CASSSFIGELFF
J gene: TRBJ2-2; V gene: TRBV7-2; D gene: .; clone size: few; CDR3 DNA: TGTGCCAGCAGCTTAAACGAGAACACCGGGGAGCTGTTTTTT; CDR3 protein: CASSLNENTGELFF
J gene: TRBJ2-1; V gene: TRBV29-1; D gene: TRBD2; clone size: few; CDR3 DNA: TGCAGCGTTGGTTCTCTAGCGGGTGAGCAGTTCTTC; CDR3 protein: CSVGSLAGEQFF
J gene: TRBJ2-2; V gene: TRBV11-3; D gene: .; clone size: .; CDR3 DNA: TGTGCCAGCAGGACGACCGGGACCGGGGAGCTGTTTTTT; CDR3 protein: CASRTTGTGELFF
J gene: TRBJ2-5; V gene: TRBV5-1; D gene: TRBD2; clone size: .; CDR3 DNA: TGCGCCAGCAGCTTGGACGCGACTAGCGGGATGGAGACCCAGTACTTC; CDR3 protein: CASSLDATSGMETQYF
J gene: TRBJ2-5; V gene: TRBV20-1; D gene: TRBD2; clone size: many; CDR3 DNA: TGCAGTGCCCAGAGGACTAGCGGGAGTGAGACCCAGTACTTC; CDR3 protein: CSAQRTSGSETQYF
J gene: TRBJ2-3; V gene: TRBV7-2; D gene: .; clone size: many; CDR3 DNA: TGTGCCAGCAGCTTATACGGGAGCACAGATACGCAGTATTTT; CDR3 protein: CASSLYGSTDTQYF
J gene: TRBJ2-2; V gene: TRBV29-1; D gene: .; clone size: .; CDR3 DNA: TGCAGCGTTTTCAAGCGGAACACCGGGGAGCTGTTTTTT; CDR3 protein: CSVFKRNTGELFF
J gene: TRBJ2-2; V gene: TRBV13; D gene: .; clone size: many; CDR3 DNA: TGTGCCAGCAGCTTTCGATTAGTATCGGCCGGGGAGCTGTTTTTT; CDR3 protein: CASSFRLVSAGELFF
J gene: TRBJ2-3; V gene: TRBV20-1; D gene: TRBD2; clone size: .; CDR3 DNA: TGCAGTGCTCCTACTAGCGGGAGCGGTACGCAGTATTTT; CDR3 protein: CSAPTSGSGTQYF
J gene: TRBJ1-4; V gene: TRBV2; D gene: .; clone size: many; CDR3 DNA: TGTGCCAGCAGTCCTCGGAGAGCAACTAATGAAAAACTGTTTTTT; CDR3 protein: CASSPRRATNEKLFF
J gene: TRBJ1-1; V gene: TRBV29-1; D gene: .; clone size: many; CDR3 DNA: TGCAGCGTTCGGGAGGGAGACGGGACTGAAGCTTTCTTT; CDR3 protein: CSVREGDGTEAFF
J gene: TRBJ2-2; V gene: TRBV6-1; D gene: TRBD2; clone size: many; CDR3 DNA: TGTGCCAGCAGTGAAGCGGTCCTAGCGGGAGACCTCGGGGAGCTGTTTTTT; CDR3 protein: CASSEAVLAGDLGELFF
J gene: TRBJ2-7; V gene: TRBV5-8; D gene: TRBD1; clone size: few; CDR3 DNA: TGTGCCAGCAGCTTCAGGGTGACAGGGGGCTCCTACGAGCAGTACTTC; CDR3 protein: CASSFRVTGGSYEQYF
J gene: TRBJ2-1; V gene: TRBV19; D gene: TRBD2; clone size: few; CDR3 DNA: TGTGCCAGTAGTATAGATGGTGGTTCGGCTAGCGGTTCGGACAATGAGCAGTTCTTC; CDR3 protein: CASSIDGGSASGSDNEQFF
J gene: TRBJ1-3; V gene: TRBV5-1; D gene: TRBD1; clone size: few; CDR3 DNA: TGCGCCAGCAGCAAACTCGGGACAGGGAGCTCTGGAAACACCATATATTTT; CDR3 protein: CASSKLGTGSSGNTIYF
J gene: TRBJ1-4; V gene: TRBV5-1; D gene: TRBD1; clone size: .; CDR3 DNA: TGCGCCAGCAGCTCAGGGGGCCCAACTAATGAAAAACTGTTTTTT; CDR3 protein: CASSSGGPTNEKLFF
J gene: TRBJ2-5; V gene: TRBV29-1; D gene: .; clone size: few; CDR3 DNA: TGCAGCGTTGTTCCGGGGGGCAGGGAGACCCAGTACTTC; CDR3 protein: CSVVPGGRETQYF
J gene: TRBJ2-3; V gene: TRBV11-1; D gene: TRBD2; clone size: many; CDR3 DNA: TGTGCCAGCAGCCCCAATAGCGGGAGGGCCCTGGATACGCAGTATTTT; CDR3 protein: CASSPNSGRALDTQYF
J gene: TRBJ1-1; V gene: TRBV20-1; D gene: .; clone size: many; CDR3 DNA: TGCAGTGCTATTTCCCGCCCTGAAGCTTTCTTT; CDR3 protein: CSAISRPEAFF
J gene: TRBJ1-5; V gene: TRBV15; D gene: .; clone size: many; CDR3 DNA: TGTGCCACCAGCGAGGACGGGAGCAATCAGCCCCAGCATTTT; CDR3 protein: CATSEDGSNQPQHF
J gene: TRBJ1-1; V gene: TRBV20-1; D gene: .; clone size: many; CDR3 DNA: TGCAGTGCTAGTGTAGGAGGGGTAAGGTCTGAAGCTTTCTTT; CDR3 protein: CSASVGGVRSEAFF
J gene: TRBJ2-7; V gene: TRBV28; D gene: .; clone size: many; CDR3 DNA: TGTGCCAGCAATAGCGCCTCCTACGAGCAGTACTTC; CDR3 protein: CASNSASYEQYF
J gene: TRBJ2-6; V gene: TRBV28; D gene: TRBD2; clone size: many; CDR3 DNA: TGTGCCAGTACTAGCGGGAGCTCTGGGGCCAACGTCCTGACTTTC; CDR3 protein: CASTSGSSGANVLTF
J gene: TRBJ1-5; V gene: TRBV28; D gene: .; clone size: many; CDR3 DNA: TGTGCCAGCAGTTTATGGGAAGGGGCGAGCAATCAGCCCCAGCATTTT; CDR3 protein: CASSLWEGASNQPQHF
J gene: TRBJ2-1; V gene: TRBV7-3; D gene: TRBD1; clone size: many; CDR3 DNA: TGTGCCAGCAGCTTAATGCAGGGGGCACACAATGAGCAGTTCTTC; CDR3 protein: CASSLMQGAHNEQFF